The 22 T cell receptor beta chains in this list originate from one sample, sequenced in a study of patients and donors after allogeneic stem cell transplantation. TCRdb re-called the RT-PCR reads with MiXCR, one entry per CDR3 protein. The sample lists more than 850,000 distinct CDR3 sequences, more than 15% occurring once. Sequencing was done on a sample of blood, either unsorted or a sorted T cell fraction (not recorded which). These receptors were collected from a human donor who was either an allogeneic HSCT recipient or a stem cell or donor lymphocyte infusion donor (not recorded which). It is not recorded whose cells these are; they may come from a transplant donor.

Ten or more counts support this clonotype. The chain couples TRBV12-3 or TRBV12-4 to TRBJ2-3, with D uncertain. The CDR3 runs to 12 residues. V was pared by 5 bases and J by 5 bases, with 8 bases between. The CDR3 DNA follows: TGTGCCAGCAGTGGCTCAGGAGATACGCAGTATTTT. Translation: CASSGSGDTQYF.

The chain joins TRBV20-1 to TRBJ1-2, with 7 bases identical to TRBD1. Germline CDR1 and CDR2: DFQATT and SNEGSKA (reference sequence). With V trimmed by 2 bases and J by 6 bases, 15 bases remained unmatched. There are 16 residues in the CDR3. In DNA, the CDR3 is TGCAGTGCTAGACCCCCCCTTCCAGGGGGTGTACATGGCTACACCTTC. As protein: CSARPPLPGGVHGYTF.

The chain employs TRBV18 and TRBJ2-7, with D unclear. There are 13 residues in the CDR3. Germline V gene data show CDR1 as KGHSH and CDR2 as LQKENI. With 3 bases removed from V and 1 base from J, the gap between germline ends came to 7 bases. The CDR3 coding sequence is TGTGCCAGCTCACCCCAACAGTCCTACGAGCAGTACTTC. This codes for CASSPQQSYEQYF.

This clonotype has only a few counts. The chain joins TRBV15 to TRBJ1-5, with a possible D match to TRBD1 (6 bases). Germline assignment: CDR1 LNHNV and CDR2 YYDKDF (reference sequence). Trimming left V 4 bases short and J 12 bases short, with 25 bases between. CDR3 length: 16 residues. The CDR3 reads CATSTLRDTLKESQHF. As DNA, the CDR3 is TGTGCCACCAGCACCCTCCGGGACACACTTAAGGAGAGCCAGCATTTT.

This clonotype was picked up one time. J is TRBJ2-7 and V is TRBV5-6; D is possibly TRBD1 or TRBD2 (7 bases each). CDR1 is SGHDT and CDR2 is YYEEEE in the germline V gene. V was pared by 6 bases and J by 2 bases, with 18 bases between. CDR3 length: 15 residues. CDR3: CASNDQGGDPYEQYF. CDR3 sequence (DNA): TGTGCCAGCAACGACCAGGGGGGGGATCCCTACGAGCAGTACTTC.

V and J are TRBV4-1 and TRBJ2-7; D is perhaps TRBD1 (5 bases). The CDR3 has 15 residues. The V and J ends lost 4 bases and 3 bases respectively, with 16 bases between them. Per the germline V gene, CDR1 is MGHRA and CDR2 is YSYEKL. The CDR3 DNA is TGCGCCAGCAGCCGACAGATAGGGCCGATCTACGAGCAGTACTTC. It codes for CASSRQIGPIYEQYF.

There are a few counts of this clonotype. The chain recombines TRBV20-1 with TRBJ1-5; possibly TRBD1 for D (5 bases). The CDR3 contains 16 residues. Germline-derived CDR1 and CDR2 are DFQATT and SNEGSKA (reference sequence). The V end lost 0 bases, the J end lost 0 bases, and 12 bases lay between the germline ends. CDR3 in DNA: TGCAGTGCTAGAGATTCAGGGAGATATAGCAATCAGCCCCAGCATTTT. Its translation is CSARDSGRYSNQPQHF.

This clonotype was observed a handful of times. V is TRBV12-3 or TRBV12-4 and J is TRBJ1-5; perhaps TRBD1 as D (5 bases). The V end lost 1 base, the J end lost 8 bases, and 18 bases lay between the germline ends. This CDR3 has 16 amino acids. The CDR3 bases are TGTGCCAGCAGTTTAGGTCAGGGAGCGTTCGGAAAGCCCCAGCATTTT. Its translation is CASSLGQGAFGKPQHF.

The table lists this clonotype with a few counts. The chain combines TRBV5-6 with TRBJ2-7; 10 bases are a match to TRBD2. From germline, CDR1 is SGHDT and CDR2 YYEEEE. The V gene end was trimmed by 3 bases and the J gene end by 5 bases; junction bases not matched to a gene: 8. This CDR3 has 15 residues. The CDR3 DNA is TGTGCCAGCAGCTCCCCTCTAGCGGGAGAGGACGAGCAGTACTTC. This sequence encodes CASSSPLAGEDEQYF. Full variable domain (outside the CDR3, taken from reference TRBV5-6 and TRBJ2-7): DAGVTQSPTHLIKTRGQQVTLRCSPKSGHDTVSWYQQALGQGPQFIFQYYEEEERQRGNFPDRFSGHQFPNYSSELNVNALLLGDSALYLCASSSPLAGEDEQYFGPGTRLTVT.

This clonotype was observed a handful of times. The rearrangement joins TRBV5-1 to TRBJ1-1, with D maybe TRBD1 (5 bases). The CDR3 length is 16 residues. The germline V gene has CDR1 SGHRS and CDR2 YFSETQ. V was clipped by 3 bases and J by 2 bases, with 17 bases between them. The CDR3: CASSSGPRDPNTEAFF. The CDR3 DNA sequence: TGCGCCAGCAGCTCAGGACCGAGGGACCCCAACACTGAAGCTTTCTTT.

The sample holds many counts of this clonotype. This chain connects TRBV12-3 or TRBV12-4 to TRBJ1-1; D is perhaps TRBD1 (5 bases). The CDR3 is 14 residues long. Trimming took 6 bases from V and 6 from J, leaving 17 bases between them. CDR3 in amino acids: CASRYGHPSAEAFF. The CDR3, as DNA: TGTGCCAGCAGATACGGACATCCAAGCGCTGAAGCTTTCTTT.

The CDR3 DNA is TGTGCCAGCAGCTTGCCCGAGTGGTACCAAGAGACCCAGTACTTC. Protein: CASSLPEWYQETQYF. The chain employs TRBV7-2 and TRBJ2-5; D is uncertain. CDR1 and CDR2 from the germline V gene are SGHTA and FQGNSA. V lost 3 bases to trimming and J lost 0 bases, with 11 bases between them. The CDR3 covers 15 residues.

This chain links TRBV6-1 with TRBJ1-1, with D unclear. The length of the CDR3 is 13 residues. Trimming removed 4 bases from V and 1 base from J, with 7 bases in between. Per germline, CDR1 MNHNS and CDR2 SASEGT. The CDR3 sequence: CASSAAPNTEAFF. CDR3 DNA sequence: TGTGCCAGCAGTGCCGCACCGAACACTGAAGCTTTCTTT.

This chain links TRBV5-1 with TRBJ2-5; 9 bases align to TRBD1. This CDR3 spans 14 amino acids. Germline CDR1 SGHRS, CDR2 YFSETQ. The ends lost 4 bases at V and 4 bases at J; junction bases unmatched: 5. For the CDR3, the DNA is TGCGCCAGCAGCCCGGGACAGGGTATAGAGACCCAGTACTTC. Protein sequence: CASSPGQGIETQYF.

This clonotype was seen many times. The chain recombines TRBV12-3 or TRBV12-4 with TRBJ2-5, with a tentative D call TRBD2 (6 bases). This CDR3 is 16 amino acids long. V lost 2 bases and J lost 4, with 17 bases in between. The CDR3 nucleotides read TGTGCCAGCAGTTTAATATCGGCGGGACGAGGAGAGACCCAGTACTTC. As protein: CASSLISAGRGETQYF.

This clonotype turned up a few times. V is TRBV5-1 and J is TRBJ2-7; 9 bases align to TRBD1. Germline V gene sequence: CDR1 SGHRS, CDR2 YFSETQ. This CDR3 is built from 16 residues. The V segment lost 4 bases and the J segment 3 bases; nucleotides outside the gene matches: 11. The CDR3 sequence is CASSQTGTGRFYEQYF. The CDR3 DNA reads as TGCGCCAGCAGCCAAACCGGGACAGGGAGGTTCTACGAGCAGTACTTC.

J is TRBJ1-1 and V is TRBV20-1, with a tentative D call TRBD1 (6 bases). The CDR3 contains 20 residues. Trimming pared 0 bases from V and 5 bases from J, leaving 31 bases between. CDR1 and CDR2 from the germline V gene are DFQATT and SNEGSKA (reference sequence). The CDR3 here is CSARDHTGRFSGGRGTEAFF. DNA for the CDR3: TGCAGTGCTAGAGATCATACGGGTCGATTTTCTGGGGGGCGTGGTACTGAAGCTTTCTTT.

This clonotype was detected only a few times. The chain carries TRBV3-1 and TRBJ1-3; D remains ambiguous. Germline loops: CDR1 LGHDT, CDR2 YNNKEL (reference sequence). V was shortened by 0 bases and J by 4 bases, with 4 bases between the two germline ends. The CDR3 sequence is 13 residues long. This chain's CDR3 is CASSQDGGNTIYF. The CDR3 DNA sequence: TGTGCCAGCAGCCAAGATGGGGGAAACACCATATATTTT.

This clonotype has a handful of counts. The V gene is TRBV20-1, the J gene TRBJ2-1; TRBD2 aligns across 16 bases. Germline V CDR1 and CDR2: DFQATT, SNEGSKA (reference sequence). The CDR3 totals 18 residues. The CDR3 DNA follows: TGCAGCACGGGACTAGCGGGAGGGCTCTCTAGCTCCTACAATGAGCAGTTCTTC. As protein: CSTGLAGGLSSSYNEQFF.

CDR3 sequence reads: CASSSSVGTDSYEQYF. The DNA for the CDR3 is TGTGCCAGCAGCTCCTCGGTGGGGACGGACTCCTACGAGCAGTACTTC. This chain links TRBV7-3 with TRBJ2-7, with D perhaps matching TRBD1 or TRBD2 (5 bases each). This CDR3 has 16 amino acids. Germline CDR1 reads SGHTA; CDR2 reads FQGTGA. Deletions cut 4 bases from V and 0 bases from J, with 16 bases between.

The gene calls are TRBV15 and TRBJ2-7; D remains unclear. CDR3 size: 15 residues. CDR1 is LNHNV and CDR2 is YYDKDF in the germline V gene (reference sequence). The germline V and J ends were trimmed by 0 bases and 2 bases, with 11 bases remaining between them. The CDR3 is CATSRDGDRPYEQYF. DNA of the CDR3: TGTGCCACCAGCAGAGATGGAGATCGTCCCTACGAGCAGTACTTC. The full variable domain, rest sourced from reference TRBV15 and TRBJ2-7, is DAMVIQNPRYQVTQFGKPVTLSCSQTLNHNVMYWYQQKSSQAPKLLFHYYDKDFNNEADTPDNFQSRRPNTSFCFLDIRSPGLGDTAMYLCATSRDGDRPYEQYFGPGTRLTVT.

The chain carries TRBV7-9 and TRBJ2-2; D possibly corresponds to TRBD1 (5 bases). Trimming left V 0 bases short and J 7 bases short, with 15 bases between. The germline CDR1 and CDR2 sequences are SEHNR and FQNEAQ (reference sequence). CDR3 size: 16 residues. CDR3 amino acids: CASSLAKDNLIGELFF. In DNA, the CDR3 is TGTGCCAGCAGCTTAGCGAAGGACAATCTAATCGGGGAGCTGTTTTTT.